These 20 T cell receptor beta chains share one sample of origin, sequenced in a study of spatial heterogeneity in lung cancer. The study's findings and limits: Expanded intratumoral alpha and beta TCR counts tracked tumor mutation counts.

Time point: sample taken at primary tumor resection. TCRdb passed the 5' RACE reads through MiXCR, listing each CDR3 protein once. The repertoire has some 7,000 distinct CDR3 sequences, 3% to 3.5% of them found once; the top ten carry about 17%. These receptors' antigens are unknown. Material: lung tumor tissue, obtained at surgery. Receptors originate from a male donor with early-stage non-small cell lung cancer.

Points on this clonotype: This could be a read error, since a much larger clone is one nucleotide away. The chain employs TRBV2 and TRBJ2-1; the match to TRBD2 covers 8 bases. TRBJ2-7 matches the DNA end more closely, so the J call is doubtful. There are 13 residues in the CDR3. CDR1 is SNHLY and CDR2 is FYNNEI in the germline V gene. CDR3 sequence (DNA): TGTGCCAGCAGCGGGGGGGCCGCCAATGAGCAGTACTTC. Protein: CASSGGAANEQYF.

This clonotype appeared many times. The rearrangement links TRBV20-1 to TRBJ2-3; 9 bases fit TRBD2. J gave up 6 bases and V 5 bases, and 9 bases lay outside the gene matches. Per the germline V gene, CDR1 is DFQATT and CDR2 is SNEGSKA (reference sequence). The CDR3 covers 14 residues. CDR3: CSAPRGRAGDTQYF. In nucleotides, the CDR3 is TGCAGTGCTCCCCGCGGGAGGGCTGGTGATACGCAGTATTTT.

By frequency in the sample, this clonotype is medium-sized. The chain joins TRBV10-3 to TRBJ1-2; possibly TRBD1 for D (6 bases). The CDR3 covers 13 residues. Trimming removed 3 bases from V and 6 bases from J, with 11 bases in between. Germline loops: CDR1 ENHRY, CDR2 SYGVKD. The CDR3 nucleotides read TGTGCCATCAGTGAAGGGGGAAGGGATGGCTACACCTTC. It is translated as CAISEGGRDGYTF.

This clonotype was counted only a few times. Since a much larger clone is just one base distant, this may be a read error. The CDR3 here is CVSSPVREGRYPAFF. For the CDR3, the DNA is TGTGTCAGCAGCCCCGTTAGGGAGGGGCGTTACCCAGCTTTCTTT. J is TRBJ1-1 and V is TRBV6-1; possibly TRBD1 for D (5 bases). The CDR3 runs to 15 residues. CDR1 and CDR2 from the germline V gene are MNHNS and SASEGT.

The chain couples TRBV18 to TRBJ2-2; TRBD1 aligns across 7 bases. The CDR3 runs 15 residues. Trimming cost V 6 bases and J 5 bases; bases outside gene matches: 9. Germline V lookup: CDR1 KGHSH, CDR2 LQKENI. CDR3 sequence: CASSPGQVGTGELFF. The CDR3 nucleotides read TGTGCCAGCTCCCCAGGACAGGTCGGAACCGGGGAGCTGTTTTTT.

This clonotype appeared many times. The CDR3 nucleotides are TGTGCCAGTAGTACACTTCGGACAGGGGGTAATTATGGCTACACCTTC. This codes for CASSTLRTGGNYGYTF. V usage is TRBV19 and J usage is TRBJ1-2, with TRBD1 matching 10 bases. The J segment lost 5 bases and the V segment lost 4 bases, leaving 10 bases of the junction unmatched. The CDR3 consists of 16 residues. Germline lookup yields CDR1 LNHDA and CDR2 SQIVND (reference sequence).

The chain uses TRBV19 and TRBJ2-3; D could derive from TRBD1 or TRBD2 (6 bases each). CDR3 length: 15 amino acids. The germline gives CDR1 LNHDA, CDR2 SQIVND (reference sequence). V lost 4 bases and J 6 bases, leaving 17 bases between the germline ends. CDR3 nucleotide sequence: TGTGCCAGTAGTACCCCAAAAAGGGGGGAGGATACGCAGTATTTT. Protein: CASSTPKRGEDTQYF.

The CDR3, as DNA: TGTGCCAGCAGTCAGACCGGGATAGCGGCAGAAAACAATGAGCAGTTCTTC. Its translation: CASSQTGIAAENNEQFF. This sequence joins TRBV6-5 and TRBJ2-1; perhaps TRBD2 as D (6 bases). The germline gives CDR1 MNHEY, CDR2 SVGAGI. The CDR3 runs to 17 residues. V was trimmed by 5 bases and J by 5 bases, leaving 22 bases between them.

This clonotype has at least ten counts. CDR3 loop: CSATSAAQGPNYGYTF. The CDR3, as DNA: TGCAGTGCTACCAGCGCTGCACAGGGTCCTAACTATGGCTACACCTTC. The genes are TRBV20-1 and TRBJ1-2, with TRBD1 as a possible D gene (6 bases). The germline gives CDR1 DFQATT, CDR2 SNEGSKA (reference sequence). V gave up 4 bases and J gave up 0 bases, with 18 bases separating them. The CDR3 sequence is 16 residues long.

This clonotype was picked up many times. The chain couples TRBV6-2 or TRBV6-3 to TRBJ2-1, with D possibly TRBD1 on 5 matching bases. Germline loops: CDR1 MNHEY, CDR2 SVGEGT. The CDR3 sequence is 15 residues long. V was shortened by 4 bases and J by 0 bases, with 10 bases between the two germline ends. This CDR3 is CASSSWTSSYNEQFF. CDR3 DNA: TGTGCCAGCAGTTCCTGGACAAGCTCCTACAATGAGCAGTTCTTC.

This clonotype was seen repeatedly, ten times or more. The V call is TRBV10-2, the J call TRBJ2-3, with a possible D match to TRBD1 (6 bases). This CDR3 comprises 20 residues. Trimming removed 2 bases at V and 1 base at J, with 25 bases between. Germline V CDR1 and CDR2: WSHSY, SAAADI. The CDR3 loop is CASSENGPRISNRGTDTQYF. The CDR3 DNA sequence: TGCGCCAGCAGTGAGAACGGGCCCCGTATCTCAAACAGGGGCACAGATACGCAGTATTTT.

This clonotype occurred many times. CDR3 region: CSARDLAGGGEQYF. As DNA, the CDR3 is TGCAGTGCTAGAGACTTAGCGGGAGGCGGCGAGCAGTACTTC. The chain has TRBV20-1 and TRBJ2-7; 10 nucleotides agree with TRBD2. Germline loops: CDR1 DFQATT, CDR2 SNEGSKA (reference sequence). The ends lost 0 bases at V and 6 bases at J; junction bases unmatched: 5. The CDR3 runs to 14 residues.

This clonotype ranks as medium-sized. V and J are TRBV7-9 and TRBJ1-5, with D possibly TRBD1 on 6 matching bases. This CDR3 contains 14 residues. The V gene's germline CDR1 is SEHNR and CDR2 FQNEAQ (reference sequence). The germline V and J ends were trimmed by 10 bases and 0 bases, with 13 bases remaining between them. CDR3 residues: CATGGIISNQPQHF. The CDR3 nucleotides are TGTGCCACTGGGGGCATTATTAGCAATCAGCCCCAGCATTTT.

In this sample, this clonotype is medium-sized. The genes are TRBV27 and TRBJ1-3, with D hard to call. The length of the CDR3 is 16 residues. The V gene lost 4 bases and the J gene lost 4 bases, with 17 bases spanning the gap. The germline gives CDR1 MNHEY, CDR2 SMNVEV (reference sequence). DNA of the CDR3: TGTGCCAGCAGTTCAGCGGGTTCCTGGTCCGGAAACACCATATATTTT. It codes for CASSSAGSWSGNTIYF.

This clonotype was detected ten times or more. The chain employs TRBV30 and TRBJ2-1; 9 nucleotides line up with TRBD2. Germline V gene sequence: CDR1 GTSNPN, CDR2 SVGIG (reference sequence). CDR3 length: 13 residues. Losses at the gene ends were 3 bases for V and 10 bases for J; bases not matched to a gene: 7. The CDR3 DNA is TGTGCCTGGAGCCGAAATCTAGCGGGGGAGCAGTTCTTC. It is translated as CAWSRNLAGEQFF.

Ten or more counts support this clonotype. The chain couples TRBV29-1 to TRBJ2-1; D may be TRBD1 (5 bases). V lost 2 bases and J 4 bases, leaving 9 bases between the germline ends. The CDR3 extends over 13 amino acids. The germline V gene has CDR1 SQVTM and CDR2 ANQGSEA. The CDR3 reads CSVESRAYNEQFF. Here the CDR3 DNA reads TGCAGCGTTGAAAGCAGGGCGTACAATGAGCAGTTCTTC.

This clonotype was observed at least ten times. CDR3 amino acids: CASSDRAYTDTQYF. CDR3 coding DNA: TGTGCCAGCAGTGACAGGGCGTACACAGATACGCAGTATTTT. The chain has TRBV25-1 and TRBJ2-3, with D perhaps TRBD1 (5 bases). The CDR3 covers 14 residues. Trimming removed 3 bases from V and 2 bases from J, with 9 bases in between. CDR1 is MGHDK and CDR2 is SYGVNS in the germline V gene.

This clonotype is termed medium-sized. CDR3 nucleotide sequence: TGTGCCAGCAGCCGCGGGACAGAGAGAAATCAGCCCCAGCATTTT. It codes for CASSRGTERNQPQHF. The chain couples TRBV7-9 to TRBJ1-5; TRBD1 agrees at 7 bases. V shed 5 bases and J 4 bases; nucleotides not matched to a gene: 8. The CDR3 has 15 residues. Germline assignment: CDR1 SEHNR and CDR2 FQNEAQ (reference sequence).

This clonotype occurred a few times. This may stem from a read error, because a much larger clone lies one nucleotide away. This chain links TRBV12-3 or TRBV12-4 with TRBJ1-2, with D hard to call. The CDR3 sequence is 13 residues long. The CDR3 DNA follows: TGTGCCAGCAGTTTATCTTATAACTATGGCTACAACTTC. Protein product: CASSLSYNYGYNF.

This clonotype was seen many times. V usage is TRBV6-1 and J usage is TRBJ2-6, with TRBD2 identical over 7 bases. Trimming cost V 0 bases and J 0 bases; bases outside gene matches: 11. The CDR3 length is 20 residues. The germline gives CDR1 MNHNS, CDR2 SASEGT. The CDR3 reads CASSEARMGGGVSGANVLTF. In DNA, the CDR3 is TGTGCCAGCAGTGAAGCGAGGATGGGGGGGGGAGTCTCTGGGGCCAACGTCCTGACTTTC.